This entry concerns a single T cell receptor beta chain. Its antigen remains unidentified. This specimen belongs to a study of cytomegalovirus exposure and HLA in healthy donors. Amplification used 60 Vbeta primers and 13 Jbeta primers. TCRdb's copy holds only in-frame clones and misses some; the assay was immunoSEQ multiplex PCR. The table lists tens of thousands of clones. Trimming stripped 1 base from V and 7 bases from J, with 8 bases between. The CDR3 contains 12 residues. Germline CDR1 is SGHDT and CDR2 is YYEEEE. Study-wide results and limits: TRBV6-2, TRBV6-3 and some other V segments were excluded as indistinguishable.

The rearrangement uses TRBV5-6 and TRBJ1-1; D not resolved. The sequence came from a woman aged 40 to 50 in good health and CMV-seropositive. Source material: PBMCs. CDR3 DNA: TGTGCCAGCAGCTTGCGGAGGATTGAAGCTTTCTTT. It encodes CASSLRRIEAFF.